These T cell receptor beta chains were read from a single sample in a study of PD-1 blockade in classical Hodgkin lymphoma. TCRdb's table, derived via immunoSEQ multiplex PCR, lists solely in-frame clones and lacks some. Of around 26,000 clones listed, 80% are singletons. The specimen was CD4+ T cells from blood, collected before the fourth cycle of nivolumab. Receptors originate from a human donor with classical Hodgkin lymphoma. CDR3s leave out the opening cysteine and the closing phenylalanine or tryptophan. Each record gives: CDR3 length, V gene, CDR3 protein.

cdr3_length: 11; v_call: TRBV7-9; cdr3_aa: ASQGTSAEKLF
cdr3_length: 14; v_call: TRBV7-7; cdr3_aa: ASSPGDRGRTGELF
cdr3_length: 10; v_call: TRBV6-5; cdr3_aa: ASGPLAGGSF
cdr3_length: 11; v_call: TRBV27; cdr3_aa: ASSVGRIDTQY
cdr3_length: 14; v_call: TRBV5-1; cdr3_aa: ASSSQGLSTNEKLF
cdr3_length: 11; v_call: TRBV4-3; cdr3_aa: ASSLEANQPQH
cdr3_length: 13; v_call: TRBV5-1; cdr3_aa: ASSLNTAGSGELF
cdr3_length: 14; v_call: TRBV7-7; cdr3_aa: ASSLGSGANTGELF
cdr3_length: 13; v_call: TRBV19; cdr3_aa: ASSIGSGVSYEQY
cdr3_length: 9; v_call: TRBV18; cdr3_aa: ASSPEDTQY
cdr3_length: 13; v_call: TRBV7-3; cdr3_aa: ASSPGGNSGYGYT
cdr3_length: 11; v_call: TRBV9; cdr3_aa: ASSRQGNTEAF
cdr3_length: 13; v_call: TRBV7-9; cdr3_aa: ASSSYTGGFDTQY
cdr3_length: 14; v_call: TRBV19; cdr3_aa: ASSIEWDMANYGYT
cdr3_length: 12; v_call: TRBV27; cdr3_aa: ASSLQGWGYEQY
cdr3_length: 11; v_call: TRBV7-9; cdr3_aa: ASSLQRPYEQY
cdr3_length: 12; v_call: TRBV27; cdr3_aa: ASSLYRGRSPLH
cdr3_length: 14; v_call: TRBV7-2; cdr3_aa: ASSPMGLAGGDTQY
cdr3_length: 13; v_call: TRBV7-2; cdr3_aa: ASSPPGQGNEKLF
cdr3_length: 13; v_call: TRBV11-3; cdr3_aa: ASSLESDRVTEAF
cdr3_length: 15; v_call: TRBV7-3; cdr3_aa: ASSLTPRTGSTGELF
cdr3_length: 13; v_call: TRBV4-3; cdr3_aa: ASSIQTGATDTQY
cdr3_length: 11; v_call: TRBV18; cdr3_aa: ASSQAERGGYT
cdr3_length: 11; v_call: TRBV28; cdr3_aa: ATKEGAGSPLH
cdr3_length: 15; v_call: TRBV18; cdr3_aa: ASSPQRPGQGGSVEF
cdr3_length: 12; v_call: TRBV6-1; cdr3_aa: ASRERGLVDEQF
cdr3_length: 12; v_call: TRBV7-7; cdr3_aa: ASSSPGLPETQY
cdr3_length: 14; v_call: TRBV4-3; cdr3_aa: ASSQDRGGGTDTQY
cdr3_length: 13; v_call: TRBV6-6; cdr3_aa: ASSFAGTGNQPQH
cdr3_length: 11; v_call: TRBV7-9; cdr3_aa: ASRGTTTDTQY
cdr3_length: 11; v_call: TRBV18; cdr3_aa: ASSPRGAGAQH
cdr3_length: 9; v_call: TRBV6-1; cdr3_aa: ASSWTWSIY
cdr3_length: 13; v_call: TRBV18; cdr3_aa: ASSPEDIPLSEAF
cdr3_length: 13; v_call: TRBV7-2; cdr3_aa: ASSLSTGGGQPQH
cdr3_length: 11; v_call: TRBV2; cdr3_aa: ASIRRTGDGYT
cdr3_length: 12; v_call: TRBV28; cdr3_aa: ASSPSYLIYGYT
cdr3_length: 13; v_call: TRBV15; cdr3_aa: ATSRQTGETGELF
cdr3_length: 14; v_call: TRBV15; cdr3_aa: ATSRAGGGGNQPQH
cdr3_length: 16; v_call: TRBV27; cdr3_aa: ASSFGGTRDRGTDTQY
cdr3_length: 13; v_call: TRBV15; cdr3_aa: ATTHDRRTNYGYT
cdr3_length: 12; v_call: TRBV2; cdr3_aa: ASSDGSPTDTQY
cdr3_length: 11; v_call: TRBV6-6; cdr3_aa: ASRLAGANEQF
cdr3_length: 11; v_call: TRBV4-2; cdr3_aa: ASSQDTMETQY
cdr3_length: 14; v_call: TRBV7-3; cdr3_aa: ASSLTEAGGNSPLH
cdr3_length: 11; v_call: TRBV7-9; cdr3_aa: ASSPTLESPLH
cdr3_length: 13; v_call: TRBV29-1; cdr3_aa: SVQQGLSPSYGYT
cdr3_length: 14; v_call: TRBV9; cdr3_aa: ASSAMGGAYQETQY
cdr3_length: 14; v_call: TRBV18; cdr3_aa: ASSPGQGALRGELF
cdr3_length: 12; v_call: TRBV5-1; cdr3_aa: ASSLDGSPTNAF
cdr3_length: 9; v_call: TRBV29-1; cdr3_aa: SVGLEETQY
cdr3_length: 10; v_call: TRBV28; cdr3_aa: ASSIPTGEVT
cdr3_length: 12; v_call: TRBV19; cdr3_aa: ASTNFGGLEKLF